A selection of T cell receptor beta chains follows, all from one sample in a study of blood T cells in healthy people across ages. TCRdb processed the 5' RACE reads anew with MiXCR; each CDR3 protein has one entry. This sample has fewer than 800,000 distinct CDR3 sequences, with 20% to 25% found just once. Another study also made use of these data, one on T cells of mothers and their children.

Sequenced sample: blood. These receptors all stem from a boy younger than 18 in good health. Both conserved end residues are trimmed from each CDR3.

V	J	CDR3
TRBV6-5	TRBJ1-6	ASSYRASSPLH
TRBV6-6	TRBJ2-3	ASRPGTSVGTQY
TRBV6-2/TRBV6-3	TRBJ2-1	ASETSGGTSYNEQF
TRBV12-3/TRBV12-4	TRBJ2-1	ASSPSIRDEQF
TRBV12-3/TRBV12-4	TRBJ2-3	ASRSGFTDTQY
TRBV29-1	TRBJ2-2	SVETRGNTGELF
TRBV19	TRBJ2-7	ASSIWVTLYEQY
TRBV7-9	TRBJ2-7	ASGRRLDHEQY
TRBV2	TRBJ2-4	ASSGLAKNIQY
TRBV5-1	TRBJ1-4	ASRDSTLGEKLF
TRBV3-1	TRBJ2-5	ASSPPSGNAETQY